This T cell receptor beta chain was retrieved from a study of cytomegalovirus exposure and HLA in healthy donors. Study outcomes and limitations: Analyses of presence/absence relied on an assumption of roughly uniform sequencing depth across donors. The investigators catalogued 164 TCR beta chains as cytomegalovirus-associated.

Concerning this clone: As yet, its antigen is unknown.

Primers: 60 Vbeta forward and 13 Jbeta reverse. Clones were read by immunoSEQ multiplex PCR, and TCRdb kept only the in-frame ones, dropping some. The sample yields about 200,000 clones, about 89% seen once. Germline lookup yields CDR1 MDHEN and CDR2 SYDVKM. The CDR3 is made up of 13 amino acids. Trimming took off 5 bases at V and 0 bases at J, with 5 bases between the two ends. What was sequenced was PBMCs. The clonotype originates from a man aged 25-45 years in good health and CMV-seronegative. This sequence joins TRBV28 and TRBJ2-1; D unclear. The CDR3 sequence is CASSGGSYNEQFF. The DNA of the CDR3 is TGTGCCAGCAGTGGCGGCTCCTACAATGAGCAGTTCTTC. Full variable domain (remainder filled in from reference TRBV28 and TRBJ2-1): DVKVTQSSRYLVKRTGEKVFLECVQDMDHENMFWYRQDPGLGLRLIYFSYDVKMKEKGDIPEGYSVSREKKERFSLILESASTNQTSMYLCASSGGSYNEQFFGPGTRLTVL.